A selection of T cell receptor beta chains follows, all from one sample in a study of Ad26.COV2.S vaccination and SARS-CoV-2 variants. Produced via immunoSEQ multiplex PCR; TCRdb's table is partial and in-frame only. There are about 390,000 clones in the sample; approximately 91% occur only once, and 3.5% lies in the top ten. The sample here was peripheral blood, taken in a trial of Ad26.COV2.S vaccine versus placebo. The receptors come from a person between 18 and 65 years old who received the Ad26.COV2.S COVID-19 vaccine or a placebo. The CDR3 runs from the conserved cysteine through the conserved F or W. The D gene is left open where the match is weak. Size tells how often a clone was seen (once, few, many) or the class of an expanded clone, and some rows leave it out.

clone_size j_call v_call d_call cdr3_nt cdr3_aa
once TRBJ2-5 TRBV5-1 TRBD1 TGCGCCAGCAGCCCGGACAGGGGGCGAGAGACCCAGTACTTC CASSPDRGRETQYF
- TRBJ2-5 TRBV12-3/TRBV12-4 - TGTGCCAGCGCCATGGGGGCCAGAGAGACCCAGTACTTC CASAMGARETQYF
- TRBJ2-6 TRBV4-1 - TGCGCCAGCAGCCAAGATAGGTCTTCCTTGAGGGGGGCCAACGTCCTGACTTTC CASSQDRSSLRGANVLTF
- TRBJ2-3 TRBV15 - TGTGCCACCAGCTCAACCCAGGAGGGGAACACAGATACGCAGTATTTT CATSSTQEGNTDTQYF
- TRBJ2-3 TRBV5-1 - TGCGCCAGCAGCTTTGGAGGGGGTAGCACAGATACGCAGTATTTT CASSFGGGSTDTQYF
- TRBJ2-1 TRBV5-6 - TGTGCCAGCAGCTTGGCCTTGTTGGACTTCAATGAGCAGTTCTTC CASSLALLDFNEQFF
- TRBJ1-1 TRBV14 - TGTGCCAGCAGCCAATATATCGGGTCAGCGAACACTGAAGCTTTCTTT CASSQYIGSANTEAFF
- TRBJ1-1 TRBV7-9 TRBD1 TGTGCCAGCAGCTTCCTACAGGGGGCGCGGGGTGAAGCTTTCTTT CASSFLQGARGEAFF
- TRBJ1-2 TRBV7-6 TRBD1 TGTGCCAGCAGCTACCCGGGGACAGGGGGATTTAACTATGGCTACACCTTC CASSYPGTGGFNYGYTF
- TRBJ1-2 TRBV30 - TGTGCCTGGAGCCCGGGTAGGGACTATGGCTACACCTTC CAWSPGRDYGYTF
- TRBJ1-5 TRBV7-8 - TGTGCCAGCAGCGATCTTGTCCAGCCCCAGCATTTT CASSDLVQPQHF
- TRBJ2-7 TRBV28 - TGTGCCAGCAGTCTAAGGGCCGGGGACCGGCCGTACGAGCAGTACTTC CASSLRAGDRPYEQYF
- TRBJ2-7 TRBV4-1 - TGCGCCAGCAGCCAAGCGCTCGGGGTTGCGCAATCCTACGAGCAGTACTTC CASSQALGVAQSYEQYF
- TRBJ2-5 TRBV6-5 - TGTGCCAGCAGGTTTAGCGGCCAAGAGACCCAGTACTTC CASRFSGQETQYF
- TRBJ2-7 TRBV6-5 TRBD2 TGTGCCAGCAGAGCTCGGGGGGGTTTCGAGCAGTACTTC CASRARGGFEQYF
- TRBJ1-4 TRBV2 - TGTGCCAGCAGTGACCCAGGACAGTCCAATGAAAAACTGTTTTTT CASSDPGQSNEKLFF
- TRBJ2-5 TRBV10-3 TRBD1 TGTGCCATCAGTGATGACAGGGGCCAAGAGACCCAGTACTTC CAISDDRGQETQYF